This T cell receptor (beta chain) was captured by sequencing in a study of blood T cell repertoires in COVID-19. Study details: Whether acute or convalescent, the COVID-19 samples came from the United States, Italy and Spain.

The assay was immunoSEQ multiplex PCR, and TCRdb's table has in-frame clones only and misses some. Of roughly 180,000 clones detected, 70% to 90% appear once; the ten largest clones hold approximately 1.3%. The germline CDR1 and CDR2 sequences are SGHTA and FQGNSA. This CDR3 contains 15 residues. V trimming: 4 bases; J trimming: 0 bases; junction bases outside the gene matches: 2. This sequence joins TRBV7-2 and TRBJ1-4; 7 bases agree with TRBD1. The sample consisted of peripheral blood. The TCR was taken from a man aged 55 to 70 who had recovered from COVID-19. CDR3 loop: CASSWDRATNEKLFF. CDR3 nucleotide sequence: TGTGCCAGCAGCTGGGACAGAGCAACTAATGAAAAACTGTTTTTT.